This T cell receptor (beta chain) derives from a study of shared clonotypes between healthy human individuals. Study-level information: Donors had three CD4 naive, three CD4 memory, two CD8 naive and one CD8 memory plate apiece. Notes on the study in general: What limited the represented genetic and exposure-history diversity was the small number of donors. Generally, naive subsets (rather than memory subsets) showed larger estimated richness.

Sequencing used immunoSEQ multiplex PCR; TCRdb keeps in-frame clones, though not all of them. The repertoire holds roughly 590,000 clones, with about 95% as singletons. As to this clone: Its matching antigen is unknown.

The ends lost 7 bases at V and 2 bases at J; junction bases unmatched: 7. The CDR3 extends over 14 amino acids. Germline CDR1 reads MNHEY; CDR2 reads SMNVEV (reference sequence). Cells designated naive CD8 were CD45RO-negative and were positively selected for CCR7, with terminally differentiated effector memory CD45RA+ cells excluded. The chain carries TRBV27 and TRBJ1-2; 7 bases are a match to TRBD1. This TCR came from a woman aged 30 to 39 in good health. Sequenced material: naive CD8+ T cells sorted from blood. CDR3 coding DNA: TGTGCCAGCACAAGGACAGGATCGAACTATGGCTACACCTTC. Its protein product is CASTRTGSNYGYTF.